This T cell receptor (beta chain) was recorded in a study of blood T cell repertoires in COVID-19. Overall study: The study drew acute and convalescent COVID-19 samples from the United States, Italy and Spain.

Libraries were prepared by immunoSEQ multiplex PCR; TCRdb keeps only in-frame clonotypes and omits some of them. Of about 36,000 clones in the sample, around 78% are singletons; the top ten hold 33%. The CDR3 length is 17 residues. CDR1 is KGHSH and CDR2 is LQKENI in the germline V gene. V lost 6 bases to trimming and J lost 5 bases; unmatched junction nucleotides: 14. This TCR came from a man between 60 and 75 years old with acute or convalescent COVID-19. The chain joins TRBV18 to TRBJ2-2; 8 bases match TRBD1. Sequences were obtained from peripheral blood. CDR3 nucleotides: TGTGCCAGCTCTTCCAAGGACAGGGCGAGAGGAACCGGGGAGCTGTTTTTT. Translating it yields CASSSKDRARGTGELFF.